Shown below are 8 T cell receptor beta chains from a single sample sequenced in a study of shared clonotypes between healthy human individuals. Naive CD8 populations comprised CD45RO-negative cells positively selected for CCR7, excluding terminally differentiated effector memory CD45RA+ cells. Method: immunoSEQ multiplex PCR; TCRdb's copy keeps in-frame clones and lacks some. The table lists approximately 600,000 clones, about 95% of them singletons, with about 0.11% in the top ten. Input material: naive CD8+ T cells sorted from blood. Receptors were obtained from a woman between 25 and 40 years old in good health.

CDR3 amino acids: CASSQTGATEAFF. The CDR3 nucleotides read TGTGCCAGCAGCCAAACAGGGGCCACTGAAGCTTTCTTT. The genes are TRBV4-2 and TRBJ1-1, with TRBD1 matching 7 bases. This CDR3 has 13 residues. From germline, CDR1 is LGHNA and CDR2 YNFKEQ. The junction had 1 base not matched to a gene; V was cut back by 2 bases and J by 4 bases.

The chain uses TRBV28 and TRBJ1-1, with 7 bases fitting TRBD1. Losses at the gene ends were 6 bases for V and 6 bases for J; bases not matched to a gene: 13. The germline CDR1 and CDR2 sequences are MDHEN and SYDVKM. CDR3 size: 15 residues. In DNA, the CDR3 is TGTGCCAGCAGCTTTAATAGAGAGGGGGCGTCTGAAGCTTTCTTT. Its protein product is CASSFNREGASEAFF.

This chain's CDR3 is CASSPQGINYGYTF. As DNA, the CDR3 is TGTGCCAGCAGTCCGCAGGGAATTAACTATGGCTACACCTTC. The chain combines TRBV28 with TRBJ1-2; D may be TRBD1 (5 bases). Trimming cost V 5 bases and J 1 base, with 11 bases left between them. From germline, CDR1 is MDHEN and CDR2 SYDVKM. The CDR3 contains 14 residues.

J is TRBJ2-7 and V is TRBV28; maybe TRBD1 (6 bases). The CDR3 contains 16 residues. The germline CDR1 and CDR2 sequences are MDHEN and SYDVKM. Between the trimmed V and J ends, which lost 6 bases and 5 bases, there was a span of 23 bases. The CDR3 region is CASRLNPIGTTDEQYF. CDR3 coding DNA: TGTGCCAGCAGATTGAATCCAATCGGGACAACGGACGAGCAGTACTTC.

Worth noting for this clone: Other nucleotide sequences from this sample produce the same CDR3. This chain joins TRBV19 and TRBJ2-7; 7 bases agree with TRBD1. The V gene end was trimmed by 6 bases and the J gene end by 2 bases; junction bases not matched to a gene: 1. Germline assignment: CDR1 LNHDA and CDR2 SQIVND (reference sequence). The CDR3 is 12 residues long. In DNA form, the CDR3 reads TGTGCCAGTAGCGGGACAGCCTACGAGCAGTACTTC. Its translation is CASSGTAYEQYF.

V usage is TRBV4-1 and J usage is TRBJ1-5; D remains unclear. Germline V gene lookup returns CDR1 MGHRA and CDR2 YSYEKL. The CDR3 consists of 15 residues. V lost 1 base and J 5 bases, leaving 12 bases between the germline ends. The CDR3 reads CASSQVQVSDQPQHF. CDR3 sequence (DNA): TGCGCCAGCAGCCAAGTGCAGGTTAGTGATCAGCCCCAGCATTTT.

This chain links TRBV29-1 with TRBJ2-7; 8 nucleotides agree with TRBD2. Germline-derived CDR1 and CDR2 are SQVTM and ANQGSEA. The CDR3 covers 15 residues. Trimming cost V 7 bases and J 1 base; bases outside gene matches: 12. CDR3 nucleotide sequence: TGCAGCGCCAGCGGGGGCCCCACTTGGTCCTACGAGCAGTACTTC. Translation: CSASGGPTWSYEQYF.

The V gene is TRBV19, the J gene TRBJ2-1, with a weak D call TRBD2 (6 bases). CDR1 is LNHDA and CDR2 is SQIVND in the germline V gene (reference sequence). The CDR3 loop spans 14 amino acids. Trimming took 3 bases from V and 6 from J, leaving 12 bases between them. This CDR3 is CASSISFGGNEQFF. The DNA of the CDR3 is TGTGCCAGTAGTATCTCCTTCGGGGGCAATGAGCAGTTCTTC.